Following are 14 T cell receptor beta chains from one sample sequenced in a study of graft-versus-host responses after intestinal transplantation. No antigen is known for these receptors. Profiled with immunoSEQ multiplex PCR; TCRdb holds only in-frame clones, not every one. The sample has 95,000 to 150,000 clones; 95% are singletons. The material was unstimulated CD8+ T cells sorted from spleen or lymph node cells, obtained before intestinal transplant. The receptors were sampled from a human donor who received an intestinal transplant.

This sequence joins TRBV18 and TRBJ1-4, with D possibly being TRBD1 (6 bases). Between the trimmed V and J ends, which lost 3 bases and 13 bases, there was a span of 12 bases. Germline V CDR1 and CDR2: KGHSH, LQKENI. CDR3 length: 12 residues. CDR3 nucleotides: TGTGCCAGCTCACCGGACAGTTTGGGACTGTTTTTT. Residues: CASSPDSLGLFF.

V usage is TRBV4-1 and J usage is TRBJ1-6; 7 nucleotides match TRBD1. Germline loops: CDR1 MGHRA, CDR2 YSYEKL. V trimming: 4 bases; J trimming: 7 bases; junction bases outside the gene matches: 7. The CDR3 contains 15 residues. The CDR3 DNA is TGCGCCAGCAGCCTCTCCGACAGGGCGAATTCACCCCTCCACTTT. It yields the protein CASSLSDRANSPLHF.

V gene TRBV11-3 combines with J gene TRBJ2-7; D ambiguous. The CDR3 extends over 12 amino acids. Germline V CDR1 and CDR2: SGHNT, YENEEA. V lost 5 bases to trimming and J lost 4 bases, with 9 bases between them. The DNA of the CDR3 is TGTGCCAGCAGCCTGGACGGGTACGAGCAGTACTTC. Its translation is CASSLDGYEQYF.

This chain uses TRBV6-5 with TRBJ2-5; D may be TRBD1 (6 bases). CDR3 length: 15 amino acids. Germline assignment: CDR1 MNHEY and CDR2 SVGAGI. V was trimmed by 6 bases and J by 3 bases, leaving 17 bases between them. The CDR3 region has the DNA TGTGCCAGCAGCAAAATACTAACAGGGAAAGAGACCCAGTACTTC. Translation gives CASSKILTGKETQYF.

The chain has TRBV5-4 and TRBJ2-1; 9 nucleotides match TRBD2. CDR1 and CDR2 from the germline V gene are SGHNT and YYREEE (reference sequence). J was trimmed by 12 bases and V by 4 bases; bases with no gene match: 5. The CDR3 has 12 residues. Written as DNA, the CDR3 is TGTGCCAGCAGCGCCCCAGCGGGAGGGCAGTTCTTC. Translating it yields CASSAPAGGQFF.

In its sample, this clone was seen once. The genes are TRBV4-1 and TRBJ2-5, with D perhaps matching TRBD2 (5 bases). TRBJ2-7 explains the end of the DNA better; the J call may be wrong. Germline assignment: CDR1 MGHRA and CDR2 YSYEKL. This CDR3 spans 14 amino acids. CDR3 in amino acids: CASSPRGGTYEQYF. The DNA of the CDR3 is TGCGCCAGCAGCCCCCGAGGAGGCACCTACGAGCAGTACTTC.

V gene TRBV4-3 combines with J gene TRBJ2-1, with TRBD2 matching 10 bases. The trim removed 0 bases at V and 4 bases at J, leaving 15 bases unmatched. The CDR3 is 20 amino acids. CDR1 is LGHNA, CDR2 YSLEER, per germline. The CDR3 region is CASSQEVSGRPPSLYNEQFF. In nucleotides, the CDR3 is TGCGCCAGCAGCCAAGAAGTTAGCGGGAGGCCGCCGAGTCTTTACAATGAGCAGTTCTTC.

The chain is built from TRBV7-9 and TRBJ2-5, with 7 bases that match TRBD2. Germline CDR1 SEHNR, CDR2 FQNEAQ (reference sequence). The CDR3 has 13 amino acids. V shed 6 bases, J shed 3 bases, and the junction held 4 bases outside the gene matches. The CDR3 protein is CASRLTSEETQYF. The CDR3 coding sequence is TGTGCCAGCAGACTAACTAGCGAAGAGACCCAGTACTTC.

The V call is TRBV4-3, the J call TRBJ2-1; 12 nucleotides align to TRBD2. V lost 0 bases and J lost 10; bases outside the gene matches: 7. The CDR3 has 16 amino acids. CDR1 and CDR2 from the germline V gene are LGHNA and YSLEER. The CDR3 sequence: CASSQDRGLAGREQFF. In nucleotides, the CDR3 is TGCGCCAGCAGCCAAGATAGAGGACTAGCGGGAAGAGAGCAGTTCTTC.

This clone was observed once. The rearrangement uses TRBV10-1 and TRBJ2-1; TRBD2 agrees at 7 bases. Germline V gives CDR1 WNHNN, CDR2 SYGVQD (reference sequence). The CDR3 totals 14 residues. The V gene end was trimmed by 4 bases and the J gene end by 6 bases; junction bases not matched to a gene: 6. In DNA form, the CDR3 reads TGCGCCAGCAGTGCGGCGGGAGTCCCCAATGAGCAGTTCTTC. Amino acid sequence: CASSAAGVPNEQFF.

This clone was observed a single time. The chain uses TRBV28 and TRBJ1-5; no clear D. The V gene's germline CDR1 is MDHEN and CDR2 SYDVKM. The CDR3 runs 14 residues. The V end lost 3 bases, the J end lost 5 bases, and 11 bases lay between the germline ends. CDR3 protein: CASSFLTPDQPQHF. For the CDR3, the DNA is TGTGCCAGCAGTTTTCTGACTCCCGATCAGCCCCAGCATTTT.

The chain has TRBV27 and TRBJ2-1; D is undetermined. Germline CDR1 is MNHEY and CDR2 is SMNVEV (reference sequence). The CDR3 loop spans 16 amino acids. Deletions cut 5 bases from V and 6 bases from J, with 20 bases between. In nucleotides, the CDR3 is TGTGCCAGCAGTGACCATCCCGACCCTAAATTCAATGAGCAGTTCTTC. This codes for CASSDHPDPKFNEQFF.

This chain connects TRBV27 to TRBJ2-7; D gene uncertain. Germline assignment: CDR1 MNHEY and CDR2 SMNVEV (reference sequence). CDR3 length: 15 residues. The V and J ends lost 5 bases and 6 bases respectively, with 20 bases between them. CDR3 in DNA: TGTGCCAGCAGTCCCTATCCCCCCTTTCGGCTCGAGCAGTACTTC. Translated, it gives CASSPYPPFRLEQYF.

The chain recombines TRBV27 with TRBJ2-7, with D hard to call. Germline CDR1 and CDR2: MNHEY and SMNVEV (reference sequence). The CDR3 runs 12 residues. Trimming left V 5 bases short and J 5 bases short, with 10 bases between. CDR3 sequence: CASSRRGNEQYF. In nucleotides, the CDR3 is TGTGCCAGCAGTCGCCGTGGGAACGAGCAGTACTTC.